Listed below are T cell receptor beta chains from one sample, sequenced in a study of naive and memory T cell subsets. TCRdb re-analysed the UMI-ligation and nested PCR reads in MiXCR, keeping a single row per CDR3 protein. The repertoire holds about 2,800 distinct CDR3 sequences, with 6% to 8% as singletons. The sample consisted of effector memory CD8+ T cells from blood. The source is a human donor in good health. Both conserved end residues are part of each CDR3. The D gene is left open where the match is weak. Part of the rows lack a size; the others show once, few, many or a class for expanded clones.

cdr3_aa cdr3_nt j_call d_call clone_size v_call
CASSIGPANNSPLHF TGTGCCAGCAGTATCGGGCCTGCTAATAATTCACCCCTCCACTTT TRBJ1-6 . medium-sized TRBV27
CASSLRTSGRVKQYF TGTGCCAGTAGTCTACGGACTAGCGGGAGAGTAAAGCAGTACTTC TRBJ2-7 TRBD2 . TRBV19
CATRGTGGLDEQFF TGTGCCACCAGGGGGACAGGGGGCTTGGATGAGCAGTTCTTC TRBJ2-1 TRBD1 few TRBV2
CAWRRTYNEQFF TGTGCCTGGAGAAGGACCTACAATGAGCAGTTCTTC TRBJ2-1 . few TRBV30
CASSLVRAGQDGEQYF TGTGCCAGCAGTTTGGTACGAGCGGGACAGGACGGGGAGCAGTACTTC TRBJ2-7 . many TRBV28
CASSEGTSTDTQYF TGTGCCAGCAGTGAAGGGACTAGCACAGATACGCAGTATTTT TRBJ2-3 . many TRBV6-4
CASSQVVDGLSSGANVLTF TGTGCCAGCAGCCAAGTCGTGGACGGGCTCAGCTCTGGGGCCAACGTCCTGACTTTC TRBJ2-6 . few TRBV3-1
CASSIGGETQYF TGTGCCAGCAGCATCGGTGGGGAGACCCAGTACTTC TRBJ2-5 . . TRBV7-9
CASSPVGGPYEQYF TGTGCCAGCAGCCCCGTGGGGGGACCCTACGAGCAGTACTTC TRBJ2-7 . many TRBV7-9
CSVGLTGNEQFF TGCAGCGTGGGACTCACGGGCAATGAGCAGTTCTTC TRBJ2-1 . many TRBV29-1
CASSLAGGAGANVLTF TGTGCCAGCAGCTTAGCGGGAGGAGCGGGGGCCAACGTCCTGACTTTC TRBJ2-6 TRBD2 many TRBV11-2
CASSLGSGTVEQFF TGTGCCAGCAGCTTGGGTAGCGGGACGGTGGAGCAGTTCTTC TRBJ2-1 TRBD2 . TRBV7-9
CASGRRLAGVSNEQFF TGTGCTAGTGGTCGTAGACTAGCGGGAGTATCCAATGAGCAGTTCTTC TRBJ2-1 TRBD2 many TRBV12-5
CASVSSGSLTDTQYF TGTGCCAGCGTCAGTAGCGGGAGTCTAACAGATACGCAGTATTTT TRBJ2-3 TRBD2 . TRBV3-1
CSARTSGRPGANTGELFF TGCAGTGCTAGGACTAGCGGGAGGCCCGGGGCGAACACCGGGGAGCTGTTTTTT TRBJ2-2 TRBD2 many TRBV20-1
CASSLGQLYGYTF TGTGCCAGCAGCTTGGGGCAGTTATATGGCTACACCTTC TRBJ1-2 . . TRBV21-1
CASSPSTGTSGRPNEQFF TGTGCCAGCAGCCCATCGACAGGGACTAGCGGGAGACCCAATGAGCAGTTCTTC TRBJ2-1 TRBD2 many TRBV11-2
CASSYFGGDNEQFF TGTGCCAGCAGTTACTTCGGGGGAGACAATGAGCAGTTCTTC TRBJ2-1 . . TRBV6-2/TRBV6-3
CASSLFRAGDEQYF TGTGCCAGCAGTTTATTCAGGGCTGGGGACGAGCAGTACTTC TRBJ2-7 . many TRBV28
CASSANGYEQYF TGTGCCAGCAGCGCAAATGGTTACGAGCAGTACTTC TRBJ2-7 . many TRBV9
CASSQDSGSNTGELFF TGCGCCAGCAGCCAAGATTCAGGGAGCAACACCGGGGAGCTGTTTTTT TRBJ2-2 . medium-sized TRBV4-3
CSVCRGVGSYEQYF TGCAGCGTTTGCAGGGGTGTCGGAAGCTACGAGCAGTACTTC TRBJ2-7 . many TRBV29-1
CATSDLAASGELFF TGTGCCACCAGTGATTTGGCCGCGTCCGGGGAGCTGTTTTTT TRBJ2-2 . many TRBV24-1
CASSPWTSGPPHEQYF TGTGCCAGCAGTCCCTGGACTAGCGGCCCTCCCCACGAGCAGTACTTC TRBJ2-7 TRBD2 many TRBV27
CASSLAGGTINYGYTF TGTGCCAGCAGTCTTGCCGGGGGCACGATTAACTATGGCTACACCTTC TRBJ1-2 . many TRBV2
CASSQGDRHTDTQYF TGTGCCAGCAGCCAAGGGGACAGACACACAGATACGCAGTATTTT TRBJ2-3 TRBD1 medium-sized TRBV14
CASSFWQHYEQYF TGTGCCAGCAGCTTTTGGCAGCACTACGAGCAGTACTTC TRBJ2-7 . many TRBV5-5